These 21 T cell receptor beta chains originate from one sample sequenced in a study of cytomegalovirus exposure and HLA in healthy donors. PCR primers comprised 60 Vbeta and 13 Jbeta primers. The repertoire was sequenced with immunoSEQ multiplex PCR; TCRdb's copy has only in-frame clones and lacks some. The top ten hold less than 2% of the sample, which has more than 150,000 clones, 82% seen once. Specimen: PBMCs. Source of these receptors: a man in his forties or fifties in good health and CMV-seronegative.

The V gene is TRBV5-1, the J gene TRBJ2-1; TRBD2 matches at 8 bases. V lost 6 bases, J lost 5 bases, and 10 bases stayed unmatched. The CDR3 contains 15 residues. Germline V gene sequence: CDR1 SGHRS, CDR2 YFSETQ. The CDR3 sequence: CASTLSGEPDNEQFF. CDR3 coding DNA: TGCGCCAGCACCCTTAGCGGGGAGCCTGACAATGAGCAGTTCTTC.

This chain joins TRBV30 and TRBJ1-2, with TRBD1 identical over 7 bases. There are 15 residues in the CDR3. V lost 0 bases, J lost 2 bases, and 6 bases stayed unmatched. CDR1 GTSNPN and CDR2 SVGIG come from the germline V gene (reference sequence). CDR3 in amino acids: CAWSVDRELNYGYTF. The CDR3 region has the DNA TGTGCCTGGAGTGTAGACAGGGAACTAAACTATGGCTACACCTTC.

The V call is TRBV29-1, the J call TRBJ2-7, with 14 bases that match TRBD2. V shed 0 bases, J shed 4 bases, and the junction held 8 bases outside the gene matches. Germline loops: CDR1 SQVTM, CDR2 ANQGSEA. CDR3 size: 17 residues. As DNA, the CDR3 is TGCAGCGTTGAAGATGCATGGACTAGCGGGGGGTTGTACGAGCAGTACTTC. This translates into CSVEDAWTSGGLYEQYF.

The rearrangement links TRBV10-3 to TRBJ1-2; D perhaps matches TRBD1 (5 bases). Per germline, CDR1 ENHRY and CDR2 SYGVKD. This CDR3 is 15 amino acids long. V was pared by 5 bases and J by 0 bases, with 13 bases between. The CDR3 loop reads CAISQGLIANYGYTF. Here the CDR3 DNA reads TGTGCCATCAGTCAGGGACTGATAGCTAACTATGGCTACACCTTC.

V is TRBV27 and J is TRBJ2-5; a possible D gene is TRBD2 (6 bases). The CDR3 length is 14 residues. Germline assignment: CDR1 MNHEY and CDR2 SMNVEV (reference sequence). The V and J ends lost 8 bases and 2 bases respectively, with 15 bases between them. The CDR3 region has the DNA TGTGCCAGCTACGCGGCCAGCGGGCAAGAGACCCAGTACTTC. It specifies CASYAASGQETQYF.

The chain has TRBV6-5 and TRBJ2-1; no firm D call. In germline, CDR1 is MNHEY, CDR2 SVGAGI. The length of the CDR3 is 14 residues. The ends were cut back, 7 bases at V and 4 bases at J, with 14 bases in the middle. The chain's CDR3 is CASTYGSPYNEQFF. CDR3 coding DNA: TGTGCCAGCACCTACGGGTCTCCATACAATGAGCAGTTCTTC.

This clone was counted a few times. The chain employs TRBV14 and TRBJ2-7; D possibly corresponds to TRBD1 (5 bases). V was shortened by 0 bases and J by 1 base, with 10 bases between the two germline ends. The CDR3 sequence is 15 residues long. Germline assignment: CDR1 SGHDN and CDR2 FVKESK. CDR3 loop: CASSQESAGSYEQYF. The CDR3 DNA sequence: TGTGCCAGCAGCCAAGAATCAGCAGGGTCCTACGAGCAGTACTTC.

The chain combines TRBV5-1 with TRBJ2-5; 15 nucleotides line up with TRBD2. Germline values: CDR1 SGHRS, CDR2 YFSETQ. J lost 2 bases, V lost 3 bases, and 5 bases had no gene match. The CDR3 extends over 17 amino acids. Here the CDR3 DNA reads TGCGCCAGCAGCTCCGGCGGGACTAGCGGGGGGCAAGAGACCCAGTACTTC. This encodes CASSSGGTSGGQETQYF.

The rearrangement links TRBV28 to TRBJ2-7; TRBD1 aligns across 7 bases. Germline loops: CDR1 MDHEN, CDR2 SYDVKM. J gave up 6 bases and V 3 bases, and 8 bases lay outside the gene matches. There are 14 residues in the CDR3. Here the CDR3 DNA reads TGTGCCAGCAGTTTTGTACAGGGGTCCGCCGAGCAGTACTTC. Residues: CASSFVQGSAEQYF.

Here the CDR3 reads CASRSGREYNEQFF. CDR3 sequence (DNA): TGTGCCAGCAGAAGTGGGAGAGAGTACAATGAGCAGTTCTTC. The V call is TRBV21-1, the J call TRBJ2-1; the D call in the table, TRBD2, was not verified against the DNA. TRBV21-1 is noted as a pseudogene. The CDR3 is 14 amino acids.

The V call is TRBV28, the J call TRBJ2-7, with no clear D. The CDR3 length is 13 residues. From germline, CDR1 is MDHEN and CDR2 SYDVKM. Trimming shortened V by 5 bases and J by 0 bases, and 8 bases separated the two germline ends. DNA of the CDR3: TGTGCCAGCAGTCCCCCGGTCTCCTACGAGCAGTACTTC. It is translated as CASSPPVSYEQYF.

The V and J genes are TRBV6-5 and TRBJ1-5, with TRBD1 as a possible D gene (6 bases). The V gene's germline CDR1 is MNHEY and CDR2 SVGAGI. V was pared by 4 bases and J by 6 bases, with 10 bases between. The length of the CDR3 is 13 residues. As DNA, the CDR3 is TGTGCCAGCAGTTCAAACAGGGCTCAGCCCCAGCATTTT. Protein sequence: CASSSNRAQPQHF.

This chain links TRBV7-9 with TRBJ1-4, with D possibly being TRBD1 (6 bases). Trimming pared 5 bases from V and 5 bases from J, leaving 15 bases between. CDR1 and CDR2 (germline): SEHNR, FQNEAQ (reference sequence). The CDR3 is 15 amino acids. The CDR3 region has the DNA TGTGCCAGCAGCCCCGAACAGGGAGTAAATGAAAAACTGTTTTTT. Protein product: CASSPEQGVNEKLFF.

The chain links TRBV6-6 to TRBJ2-7; D call uncertain. CDR1 and CDR2 from the germline V gene are MNHNY and SVGAGI (reference sequence). The CDR3 totals 13 residues. V lost 0 bases, J lost 5 bases, and 8 bases lay in between. CDR3 DNA sequence: TGTGCCAGCAGTTACTCGCAAGCCCACGAGCAGTACTTC. It specifies CASSYSQAHEQYF.

This rearrangement joins TRBV30 to TRBJ2-7, with 8 nucleotides matching TRBD2. The V and J ends lost 1 base and 4 bases, in that order; junction bases with no gene match: 9. The germline V gene encodes CDR1 GTSNPN and CDR2 SVGIG (reference sequence). CDR3 size: 15 residues. This chain's CDR3 is CAWSDNREGGYEQYF. The CDR3 region has the DNA TGTGCCTGGAGTGACAACCGGGAGGGTGGGTACGAGCAGTACTTC.

This clone was observed a handful of times. This chain links TRBV6-5 with TRBJ2-7; a weak D match, TRBD1 (7 bases). Trimming cost V 6 bases and J 6 bases, with 18 bases left between them. CDR3 length: 14 amino acids. The germline V gene has CDR1 MNHEY and CDR2 SVGAGI. The CDR3 nucleotides read TGTGCCAGCAGACCTGGAGGGACAGTTCGCGAGCAGTACTTC. This codes for CASRPGGTVREQYF.

The chain is built from TRBV2 and TRBJ2-7; TRBD2 matches at 7 bases. The CDR3 has 13 residues. Germline-derived CDR1 and CDR2 are SNHLY and FYNNEI. Losses at the gene ends were 7 bases for V and 3 bases for J; bases not matched to a gene: 6. CDR3 nucleotide sequence: TGTGCCAGCATCTTAAAGCGGGGCTACGAGCAGTACTTC. Protein: CASILKRGYEQYF.

The chain joins TRBV6-1 to TRBJ1-2, with D unresolved. Germline CDR1 reads MNHNS; CDR2 reads SASEGT. Trimming took off 7 bases at V and 8 bases at J, with 23 bases between the two ends. The CDR3 extends over 15 amino acids. CDR3 nucleotides: TGTGCCAGCATATGGAGGGAAACCGTCAAATCCGGCTACACCTTC. This gives the protein CASIWRETVKSGYTF.

This clone was found a few times. The rearrangement uses TRBV9 and TRBJ1-6; tentatively, D is TRBD1 (6 bases). The CDR3 is 17 residues long. Between the trimmed V and J ends, which lost 4 bases and 7 bases, there was a span of 21 bases. Per the germline V gene, CDR1 is SGDLS and CDR2 is YYNGEE. CDR3 sequence: CASSPKEGVGWNSPLHF. In nucleotides, the CDR3 is TGTGCCAGCAGCCCTAAAGAGGGGGTGGGTTGGAATTCACCCCTCCACTTT.

CDR3 DNA: TGTGCCAGCGGGGGGCTAGCGGGGGGACTCTTGGGCACAGATACGCAGTATTTT. Its translation is CASGGLAGGLLGTDTQYF. The V and J genes are TRBV27 and TRBJ2-3, with 11 nucleotides matching TRBD2. The ends lost 8 bases at V and 1 base at J; junction bases unmatched: 14. Germline V lookup: CDR1 MNHEY, CDR2 SMNVEV (reference sequence). The CDR3 is made up of 18 amino acids.

The chain links TRBV13 to TRBJ1-2, with D possibly TRBD1 on 6 matching bases. Germline CDR1 is PRHDT and CDR2 is FYEKMQ (reference sequence). The CDR3 has 14 residues. V gave up 2 bases and J gave up 8 bases, with 15 bases separating them. The CDR3 DNA is TGTGCCAGCAGCTTATTTACAGGGCTCAGGGGCTACACCTTC. This gives the protein CASSLFTGLRGYTF.